These T cell receptor beta chains were read from a single sample in a study of blood T cell repertoires in COVID-19. Produced via immunoSEQ multiplex PCR; TCRdb's table is partial and in-frame only. The sample lists roughly 480,000 clones, 89% occurring once. Sequenced: peripheral blood. The source of these receptors is a man younger than 30 with COVID-19, enrolled during active disease. CDR3s include the opening cysteine and the closing phenylalanine or tryptophan. D genes are given only for firm matches. The listing skips clone size in some rows; elsewhere it reads once, few, many or a size class.

TRBJ2-5 TRBD2 - TRBV3-1/TRBV3-2 TGTGCCAGCAGCCAAGATCGCGAACTAGCGGGGCGAGAGACCCAGTACTTC CASSQDRELAGRETQYF
TRBJ2-7 - - TRBV4-1 TGCGCCAGCAGCCAAGATAGAGTATCTCCTGACGAGCAGTACTTC CASSQDRVSPDEQYF
TRBJ1-1 TRBD1 - TRBV27 TGTGCCAGCAGTTGGGGAGACAGGGGAAACACTGAAGCTTTCTTT CASSWGDRGNTEAFF
TRBJ2-7 TRBD1 - TRBV18 TGTGCCAGCGGACGACAGGGTACCGACGAGCAGTACTTC CASGRQGTDEQYF
TRBJ2-5 - - TRBV18 TGTGCCAGCTCACCACCCCAAAACCAAGAGACCCAGTACTTC CASSPPQNQETQYF
TRBJ2-1 TRBD1 - TRBV6-5 TGTGCCAGCAGTCCCGACAGGGGGCTCCACAATGAGCAGTTCTTC CASSPDRGLHNEQFF
TRBJ2-1 - - TRBV19 TGTGCCAGTAGTCTCGGGGTCTCCTACAATGAGCAGTTCTTC CASSLGVSYNEQFF
TRBJ1-1 - - TRBV5-1 TGCGCCAGCAGCTTGGGGCTGAACGTGAACACTGAAGCTTTCTTT CASSLGLNVNTEAFF
TRBJ2-3 TRBD2 - TRBV15 TGTGCCACCAGCAGAGATGGGGGGATAGGGAGGGTTACAGATACGCAGTATTTT CATSRDGGIGRVTDTQYF
TRBJ2-1 TRBD2 - TRBV30 TGTGCCTGGAGGCCGAGCGGGAGGCTCAATGAGCAGTTCTTC CAWRPSGRLNEQFF
TRBJ2-7 TRBD1 few TRBV7-9 TGTGCCAGCAGCCCGGGACAGGGAAGCTCCTACGAGCAGTACTTC CASSPGQGSSYEQYF
TRBJ1-5 - - TRBV2 TGTGCCAGCAGCTTCCTTCAGGGGCAGCCCCAGCATTTT CASSFLQGQPQHF
TRBJ2-1 TRBD1 - TRBV19 TGTGCCAGTAGTAGAAACAGGGGGGATGAGCAGTTCTTC CASSRNRGDEQFF
TRBJ2-1 - few TRBV5-4 TGTGCCAGCAGCACCACCGGGACGCGGGGCAATGAGCAGTTCTTC CASSTTGTRGNEQFF
TRBJ1-5 TRBD1 - TRBV30 TGTGCCTGGAGTGTAGAGACAGGGGGCGGTCAGCCCCAGCATTTT CAWSVETGGGQPQHF
TRBJ2-1 - once TRBV25-1 TGTGCCAGCAGTGAAGGGGAGGCGAGGTACAATGAGCAGTTCTTC CASSEGEARYNEQFF
TRBJ2-5 TRBD1 - TRBV7-6 TGTGCCAGCAGCTTTGGGACAGGGACCTCCCAAGAGACCCAGTACTTC CASSFGTGTSQETQYF
TRBJ1-6 - - TRBV11-2 TGTGCCAGCAGCTTAGGGCAGGAAAATTCACCCCTCCACTTT CASSLGQENSPLHF
TRBJ1-3 - once TRBV5-6 TGTGCCAGCAGCCGGCGACGGACATCTGGAAACACCATATATTTT CASSRRRTSGNTIYF
TRBJ1-1 - - TRBV19 TGTGCCAGTAGTACCACTCGTCCTTTCTTT CASSTTRPFF
TRBJ2-7 TRBD1 - TRBV2 TGTGCCAGCAGCCCAGGGGGCATAAACGAGCAGTACTTC CASSPGGINEQYF
TRBJ1-4 - - TRBV11-2 TGTGCCAGCAGCCCAGACAGGCGGGAAAAACTGTTTTTT CASSPDRREKLFF
TRBJ2-2 - - TRBV28 TGTGCCAGCAGTTTTTCACAGGGCTGGACCGGGGAGCTGTTTTTT CASSFSQGWTGELFF
TRBJ2-7 - - TRBV29-1 TGCAGCGCTGCCCTTGTAGGGGTTGCCTACGAGCAGTACTTC CSAALVGVAYEQYF
TRBJ2-2 TRBD2 - TRBV7-9 TGTGCCAGCAGCTCCTCACTAGCGGGGGCGAACACCGGGGAGCTGTTTTTT CASSSSLAGANTGELFF
TRBJ2-1 TRBD1 - TRBV14 TGTGCCAGCAGCCCGGGACAGTACAATGAGCAGTTCTTC CASSPGQYNEQFF
TRBJ1-6 - - TRBV6-6 TGTGCCAGCAGACCGGACAGAAATAATTCACCCCTCCACTTT CASRPDRNNSPLHF